One T cell receptor (beta chain) is described in this entry. The data were taken from a study of technical replicates of blood from a handful of donors. Clones were sequenced by immunoSEQ multiplex PCR, and TCRdb holds only the in-frame ones, with some missing. The sample has approximately 81,000 clones; roughly four fifths are singletons. J gave up 5 bases and V 7 bases, and 3 bases lay outside the gene matches. Germline V CDR1 and CDR2: GTSNPN, SVGIG (reference sequence). There are 12 residues in the CDR3. The source of this sequence is a human donor in good health. Some clones in this sample may be carry-over from other donors' samples. The sequenced sample consisted of PBMCs. The chain employs TRBV30 and TRBJ1-5; 9 positions agree with TRBD1. This CDR3 is CASGQGHQPQHF. CDR3 coding DNA: TGTGCCTCCGGACAGGGGCATCAGCCCCAGCATTTT. Variable domain in full (rest from reference TRBV30 and TRBJ1-5): SQTIHQWPATLVQPVGSPLSLECTVEGTSNPNLYWYRQAAGRGLQLLFYSVGIGQISSEVPQNLSASRPQDRQFILSSKKLLLSDSGFYLCASGQGHQPQHFGDGTRLSIL.